Listed here is a single TCR beta chain. BIOMED2 TRB-A/B primer pools were used in multiplex TRB PCR. TCRdb independently ran MiXCR on the multiplex PCR reads; one entry per CDR3 protein. The sample shows just over 7,000 distinct CDR3 sequences, 22% of them seen only once. The data belong to a study of T and B cells in COVID-19 patients. Blood genomic DNA input for TRB amplification was roughly 250-550 ng. This CDR3 has 15 residues. The ends lost 2 bases at V and 3 bases at J; junction bases unmatched: 3. Germline values: CDR1 SGHTA, CDR2 FQGNSA. The V call is TRBV7-2, the J call TRBJ2-2; 7 nucleotides match TRBD1. This sequence was found in a human donor who had recovered from COVID-19. The sample taken for sequencing was blood. This CDR3 reads CASSLRGRDTGELFF. Written as DNA, the CDR3 is TGTGCCAGCAGCTTAAGGGGGCGGGACACCGGGGAGCTGTTTTTT.